A single sample gave rise to the 10 T cell receptor beta chains below, sequenced in a study of beta chain features in type 1 diabetes. TCRB transcripts that were expressed got sequenced, as all of the isolated RNA had been reverse transcribed. Data came from immunoSEQ multiplex PCR; TCRdb stores just in-frame clones and leaves some out. The repertoire includes about 410,000 clones, around 14% of them detected once, and less than 0.04% sits in the top ten. Source material: naive CD4+ T cells from blood. These receptors were taken from a man aged 25-45 years in good health.

The table lists this clone with a few counts. The chain has TRBV4-3 and TRBJ2-7; D gene uncertain. CDR3 size: 12 residues. V shed 4 bases and J shed 6 bases, with 10 bases lying between them. Looked up from germline, CDR1 is LGHNA and CDR2 is YSLEER. The CDR3: CASSPLGPEQYV. CDR3 in DNA: TGCGCCAGCAGCCCATTAGGTCCCGAGCAGTACGTC.

This clone was seen more than once but under ten times. The identical CDR3 is also encoded by other nucleotide sequences in the sample. The gene calls are TRBV25-1 and TRBJ1-2; no clear D. Trimming removed 1 base from V and 8 bases from J, with 5 bases in between. The CDR3 contains 11 residues. Germline CDR1 is MGHDK and CDR2 is SYGVNS. The CDR3 sequence is CASSELGGYTF. CDR3 DNA: TGTGCCAGCAGTGAATTAGGAGGCTACACCTTC.

This clone came up a few times. V is TRBV9 and J is TRBJ1-1, with 7 bases fitting TRBD1. V lost 3 bases to trimming and J lost 6 bases; unmatched junction nucleotides: 14. This CDR3 comprises 16 residues. The germline CDR1 and CDR2 sequences are SGDLS and YYNGEE. Here the CDR3 DNA reads TGTGCCAGCAGCGGGGACAGACCCGTGGGGATGGCTGAAGCTTTCTTT. Its protein is CASSGDRPVGMAEAFF.

This clone occurred a few times. The rearrangement uses TRBV5-6 and TRBJ2-5, with D uncertain. This CDR3 spans 11 amino acids. V was shortened by 4 bases and J by 5 bases, with 6 bases between the two germline ends. The germline CDR1 and CDR2 sequences are SGHDT and YYEEEE. The CDR3 DNA sequence: TGTGCCAGCAGCCATACGGAGACCCAGTACTTC. This sequence encodes CASSHTETQYF. Together with reference TRBV5-6 and TRBJ2-5, the CDR3 gives the full variable domain: DAGVTQSPTHLIKTRGQQVTLRCSPKSGHDTVSWYQQALGQGPQFIFQYYEEEERQRGNFPDRFSGHQFPNYSSELNVNALLLGDSALYLCASSHTETQYFGPGTRLLVL.

Comment on this clone: A junction boundary mismatches the germline segment, possibly from a read error. This chain uses TRBV18 with TRBJ1-1; TRBD1 is a possible D gene (6 bases). The CDR3 length is 14 residues. The V gene's germline CDR1 is KGHSH and CDR2 LQKENI. The CDR3 DNA is TGTGCCAGCTCGCCACAGGGTTCTAACACTGAAGCTTTCTTT. This sequence encodes CASSPQGSNTEAFF.

This clone was detected many times. The V and J genes are TRBV14 and TRBJ2-3; a possible D gene is TRBD2 (6 bases). Trimming took off 5 bases at V and 2 bases at J, with 11 bases between the two ends. The V gene's germline CDR1 is SGHDN and CDR2 FVKESK. The CDR3 loop spans 14 amino acids. CDR3: CASSWRDHTDTQYF. CDR3 nucleotide sequence: TGTGCCAGCAGCTGGCGGGATCACACAGATACGCAGTATTTT.

The genes are TRBV14 and TRBJ1-6; 10 positions match TRBD1. The CDR3 covers 16 residues. Germline V gives CDR1 SGHDN, CDR2 FVKESK. After removal of 5 bases from V and 8 bases from J, the junction contained 9 bases not matched to a gene. The DNA for the CDR3 is TGTGCCAGCAGCAAGGGACAGGGGCAGGGGGATTCACCCCTCCACTTT. Translating it yields CASSKGQGQGDSPLHF.

This clone has a count of ten or more. The V call is TRBV5-4, the J call TRBJ2-5, with D tentatively TRBD1 (5 bases). The length of the CDR3 is 13 residues. Per the germline V gene, CDR1 is SGHNT and CDR2 is YYREEE (reference sequence). V gave up 2 bases and J gave up 9 bases, with 14 bases separating them. The CDR3 is CASSFSQEASQYF. CDR3 sequence (DNA): TGTGCCAGCAGCTTCTCACAGGAAGCTTCCCAGTACTTC.

Worth noting for this clone: This same CDR3 is encoded by further DNA sequences in the sample. The chain combines TRBV29-1 with TRBJ1-5; D possibly corresponds to TRBD1 (6 bases). Per germline, CDR1 SQVTM and CDR2 ANQGSEA. The CDR3 has 14 residues. V lost 6 bases and J lost 0, with 12 bases in between. CDR3 bases: TGCAGCGTCAAGGGGGGGGATAGCAATCAGCCCCAGCATTTT. As protein: CSVKGGDSNQPQHF.

This clone was picked up one time. The chain is built from TRBV7-8 and TRBJ2-5; 15 nucleotides agree with TRBD2. With V trimmed by 5 bases and J by 5 bases, 12 bases remained unmatched. Germline CDR1 reads SGHVS; CDR2 reads FQNEAQ. This CDR3 is built from 18 residues. CDR3 loop: CASSPIKPGLAGGETQYF. CDR3 sequence (DNA): TGTGCCAGCAGCCCAATTAAACCCGGACTAGCGGGAGGGGAGACCCAGTACTTC. The variable domain in full, completed from reference TRBV7-8 and TRBJ2-5, reads GAGVSQSPRYKVAKRGQDVALRCDPISGHVSLFWYQQALGQGPEFLTYFQNEAQLDKSGLPSDRFFAERPEGSVSTLKIQRTQQEDSAVYLCASSPIKPGLAGGETQYFGPGTRLLVL.